This record concerns one T cell receptor (beta chain) sequence. What it binds is unknown. The method was immunoSEQ multiplex PCR; TCRdb's version includes in-frame clones alone and lacks a portion of them. The sample consists of 200,000 to 250,000 clones, 65% to 85% of them appearing once. The record originates from a study of cytomegalovirus exposure and HLA in healthy donors. General study results and limits: The study recorded 150 to 200 TCR beta chains that were cytomegalovirus-associated.

The receptor was isolated from a woman aged 25 to 39 in good health and CMV-seropositive. Sequencing was performed on PBMCs.

CDR3 protein: CASSRGQGTEQYF. The DNA of the CDR3 is TGCGCCAGCAGCCGGGGACAGGGGACCGAGCAGTACTTC. The chain employs TRBV5-1 and TRBJ2-7; 10 bases are shared with TRBD1. Looked up from germline, CDR1 is SGHRS and CDR2 is YFSETQ. The V gene end was trimmed by 4 bases and the J gene end by 6 bases; junction bases not matched to a gene: 4. This CDR3 contains 13 residues. Drawing the rest from reference TRBV5-1 and TRBJ2-7, the complete variable domain is KAGVTQTPRYLIKTRGQQVTLSCSPISGHRSVSWYQQTPGQGLQFLFEYFSETQRNKGNFPGRFSGRQFSNSRSEMNVSTLELGDSALYLCASSRGQGTEQYFGPGTRLTVT.